Listed here is a single TCR beta chain. The ends were cut back, 11 bases at V and 2 bases at J, with 17 bases in the middle. Germline V lookup: CDR1 SNHLY, CDR2 FYNNEI. This CDR3 is built from 14 residues. This sample is drawn from a study of blood T cell repertoires in COVID-19. As for the study in general: Samples taken during acute and convalescent COVID-19 were collected in the United States, Italy and Spain. Nucleic acid was either cDNA or gDNA, and it came from T cells, B-cell-depleted T cells, or PBMCs.

Assay used: immunoSEQ multiplex PCR; TCRdb lists only in-frame clones, some missing. This sample has about 85,000 clones, with roughly 89% found just once. V gene TRBV2 combines with J gene TRBJ2-3, with a weak D call TRBD2 (5 bases). This TCR derives from an elderly woman with active or convalescent COVID-19. Sequencing was performed on peripheral blood. Written as DNA, the CDR3 is TGTGCCTGTACTAGGCTCCTCTTCACAGATACGCAGTATTTT. Protein sequence: CACTRLLFTDTQYF.